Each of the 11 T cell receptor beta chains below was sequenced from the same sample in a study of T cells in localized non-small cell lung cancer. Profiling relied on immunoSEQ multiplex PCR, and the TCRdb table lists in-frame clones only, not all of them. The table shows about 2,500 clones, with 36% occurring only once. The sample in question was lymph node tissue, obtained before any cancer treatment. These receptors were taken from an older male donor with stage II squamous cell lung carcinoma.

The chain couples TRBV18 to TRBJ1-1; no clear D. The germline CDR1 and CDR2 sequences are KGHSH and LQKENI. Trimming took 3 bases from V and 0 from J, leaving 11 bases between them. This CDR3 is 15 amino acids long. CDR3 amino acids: CASSPQTGMNTEAFF. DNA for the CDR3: TGTGCCAGCTCACCCCAGACTGGTATGAACACTGAAGCTTTCTTT.

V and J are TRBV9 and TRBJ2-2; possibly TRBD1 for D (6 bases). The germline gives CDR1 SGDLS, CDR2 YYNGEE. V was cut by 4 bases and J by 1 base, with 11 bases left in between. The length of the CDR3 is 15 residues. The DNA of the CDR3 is TGTGCCAGCAGCAGGGGGACGGTGAACACCGGGGAGCTGTTTTTT. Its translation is CASSRGTVNTGELFF. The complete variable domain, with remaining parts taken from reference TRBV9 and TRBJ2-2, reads DSGVTQTPKHLITATGQRVTLRCSPRSGDLSVYWYQQSLDQGLQFLIQYYNGEERAKGNILERFSAQQFPDLHSELNLSSLELGDSALYFCASSRGTVNTGELFFGEGSRLTVL.

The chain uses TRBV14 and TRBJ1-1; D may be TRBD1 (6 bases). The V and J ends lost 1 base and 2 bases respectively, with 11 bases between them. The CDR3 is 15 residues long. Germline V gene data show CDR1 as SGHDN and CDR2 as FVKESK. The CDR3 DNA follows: TGTGCCAGCAGCCAAGGGGGGGCCCTAAACACTGAAGCTTTCTTT. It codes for CASSQGGALNTEAFF.

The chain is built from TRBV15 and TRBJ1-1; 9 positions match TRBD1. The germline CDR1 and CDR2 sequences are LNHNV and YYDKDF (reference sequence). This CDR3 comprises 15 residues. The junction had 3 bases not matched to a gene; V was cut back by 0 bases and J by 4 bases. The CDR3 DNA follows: TGTGCCACCAGCAGAGACGGGACAGGGTCCACTGAAGCTTTCTTT. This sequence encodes CATSRDGTGSTEAFF.

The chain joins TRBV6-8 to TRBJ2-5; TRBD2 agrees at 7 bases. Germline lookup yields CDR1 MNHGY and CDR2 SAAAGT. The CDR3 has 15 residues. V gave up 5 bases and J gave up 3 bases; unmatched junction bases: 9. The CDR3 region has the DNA TGTGCCAGCAGTGGCGGACTCCGGGGGGAAGAGACCCAGTACTTC. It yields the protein CASSGGLRGEETQYF.

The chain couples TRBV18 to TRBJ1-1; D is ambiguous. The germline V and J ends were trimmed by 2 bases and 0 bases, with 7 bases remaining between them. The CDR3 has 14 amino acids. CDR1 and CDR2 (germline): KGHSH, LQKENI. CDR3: CASSPGPLNTEAFF. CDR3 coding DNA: TGTGCCAGCTCACCAGGGCCTTTGAACACTGAAGCTTTCTTT. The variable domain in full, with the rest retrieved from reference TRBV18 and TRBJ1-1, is NAGVMQNPRHLVRRRGQEARLRCSPMKGHSHVYWYRQLPEEGLKFMVYLQKENIIDESGMPKERFSAEFPKEGPSILRIQQVVRGDSAAYFCASSPGPLNTEAFFGQGTRLTVV.

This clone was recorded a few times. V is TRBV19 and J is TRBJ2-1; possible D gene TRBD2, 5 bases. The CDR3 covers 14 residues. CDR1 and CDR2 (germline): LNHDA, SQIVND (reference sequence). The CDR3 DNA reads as TGTGCTACACAACTGGACGGGGCCTACAATGAGCAGTTCTTC. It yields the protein CATQLDGAYNEQFF.

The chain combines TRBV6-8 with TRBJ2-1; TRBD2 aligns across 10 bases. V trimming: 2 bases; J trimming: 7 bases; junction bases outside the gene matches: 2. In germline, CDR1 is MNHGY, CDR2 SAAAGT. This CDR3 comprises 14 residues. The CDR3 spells CASSYSGGVNEQFF. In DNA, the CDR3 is TGTGCCAGCAGTTACAGCGGGGGGGTTAATGAGCAGTTCTTC.

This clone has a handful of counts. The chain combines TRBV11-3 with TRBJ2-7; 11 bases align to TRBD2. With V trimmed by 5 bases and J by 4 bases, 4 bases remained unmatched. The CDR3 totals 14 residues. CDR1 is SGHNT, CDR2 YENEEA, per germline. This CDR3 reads CASSPGTSGYEQYF. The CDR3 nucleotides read TGTGCCAGCAGCCCCGGGACTAGCGGTTACGAGCAGTACTTC.

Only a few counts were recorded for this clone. CDR3 DNA: TGTGCCAGCAGCTTAGACGGGGGGCCCCAAGAGACCCAGTACTTC. Protein: CASSLDGGPQETQYF. The chain is built from TRBV11-3 and TRBJ2-5; possible D gene TRBD2, 7 bases. With 0 bases removed from V and 1 base from J, the gap between germline ends came to 9 bases. Germline V lookup: CDR1 SGHNT, CDR2 YENEEA. The CDR3 extends over 15 amino acids.

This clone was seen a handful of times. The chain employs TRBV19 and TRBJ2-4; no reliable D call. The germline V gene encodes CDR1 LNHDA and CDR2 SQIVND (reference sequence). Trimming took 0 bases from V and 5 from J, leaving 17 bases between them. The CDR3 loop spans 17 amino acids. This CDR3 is CASSIDLRTGIENIQYF. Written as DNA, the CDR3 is TGTGCCAGTAGTATAGATCTCCGGACGGGTATTGAAAACATTCAGTACTTC.